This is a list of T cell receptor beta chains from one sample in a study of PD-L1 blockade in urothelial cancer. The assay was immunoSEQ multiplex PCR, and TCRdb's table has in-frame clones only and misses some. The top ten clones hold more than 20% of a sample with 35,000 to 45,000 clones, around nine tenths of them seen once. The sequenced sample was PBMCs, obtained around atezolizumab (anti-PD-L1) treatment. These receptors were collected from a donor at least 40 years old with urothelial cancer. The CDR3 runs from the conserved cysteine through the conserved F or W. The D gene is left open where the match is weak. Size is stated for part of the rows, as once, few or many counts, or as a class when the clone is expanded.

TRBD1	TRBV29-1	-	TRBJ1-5	TGCAGCGCGGGGACAGGGGGGGATCAGCCCCAGCATTTT	CSAGTGGDQPQHF
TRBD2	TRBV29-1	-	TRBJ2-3	TGCAGCGCTATGGGGACTCCTACTAGCGGGAGGTACACAGATACGCAGTATTTT	CSAMGTPTSGRYTDTQYF
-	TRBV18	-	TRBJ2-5	TGTGCCAGCTCACCGGGAGGTGGAGAGACCCAGTACTTC	CASSPGGGETQYF
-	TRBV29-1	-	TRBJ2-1	TGCAGCGTTGATCTGGGGGGCAATGAGCAGTTCTTC	CSVDLGGNEQFF
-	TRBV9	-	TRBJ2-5	TGTGCCAGCAGCCATCCGGCGGTCCAAGAGACCCAGTACTTC	CASSHPAVQETQYF
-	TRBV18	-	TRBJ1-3	TGTGCCAGCTCACGAATGGGACACACTAGCTCTGGAAACACCATATATTTT	CASSRMGHTSSGNTIYF
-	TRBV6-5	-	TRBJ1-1	TGTGCCAGCAGTTACTCGAGCCGGGGTGTCAACACTGAAGCTTTCTTT	CASSYSSRGVNTEAFF
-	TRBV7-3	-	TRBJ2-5	TGTGCCAGCAGCCCCAACGGCCCGAGGGCCCAGTACTTC	CASSPNGPRAQYF
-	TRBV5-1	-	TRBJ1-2	TGCGCCAGCAGCTCGGACACAAGAAACTATGGCTACACCTTC	CASSSDTRNYGYTF
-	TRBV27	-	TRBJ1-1	TGTGCCAGCAGGGCGGGCCCCCGGAACACTGAAGCTTTCTTT	CASRAGPRNTEAFF
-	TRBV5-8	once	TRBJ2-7	TGTGCCAGCAGCTTGGGCAGGTGGGAGCAGTACTTC	CASSLGRWEQYF
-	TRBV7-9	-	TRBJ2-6	TGTGCCAGCAGATCCCAGGGGGGACACACGGCCAACGTCCTGACTTTC	CASRSQGGHTANVLTF
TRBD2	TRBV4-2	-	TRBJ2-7	TGTGCCAGCAGCCAAGAGGGAAGCGGGAGTGGGTACGAGCAGTACTTC	CASSQEGSGSGYEQYF
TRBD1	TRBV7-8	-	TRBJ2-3	TGTGCCAGCAGCTTGGGGACAGGCTCTAGCACAGATACGCAGTATTTT	CASSLGTGSSTDTQYF
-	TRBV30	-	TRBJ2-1	TGTGCCTGGGGGGGGAACAATGAGCAGTTCTTC	CAWGGNNEQFF